This T cell receptor (beta chain) was documented in a study of Ad26.COV2.S vaccination and SARS-CoV-2 variants. The treatment: around 19 received Ad26.COV2.S at low or high dose, single or two shots; roughly five received placebo; per-sample allocation not given. Samples came from day 63 after the first vaccine or placebo injection. Study results and limitations: Higher spike-specific TCR breadth was found in vaccine recipients than in placebo recipients.

Germline lookup yields CDR1 LNHDA and CDR2 SQIVND (reference sequence). CDR3 length equals 15 residues. V gave up 4 bases and J gave up 6 bases, with 18 bases separating them. About this clone itself: Its target is not known.

Libraries were prepared by immunoSEQ multiplex PCR; TCRdb keeps only in-frame clonotypes and omits some of them. The sample shows approximately 350,000 clones, 80% to 90% of them seen only once. The origin of this receptor is a person between 18 and 59 years old who received the Ad26.COV2.S COVID-19 vaccine or a placebo. The chain carries TRBV19 and TRBJ1-2; perhaps TRBD1 as D (5 bases). Sequences were derived from peripheral blood, sampled in a trial of Ad26.COV2.S vaccine versus placebo. CDR3 bases: TGTGCCAGTAGTACCTCCCCGGCCCTGGGGCATGGCTACACCTTC. This translates into CASSTSPALGHGYTF.